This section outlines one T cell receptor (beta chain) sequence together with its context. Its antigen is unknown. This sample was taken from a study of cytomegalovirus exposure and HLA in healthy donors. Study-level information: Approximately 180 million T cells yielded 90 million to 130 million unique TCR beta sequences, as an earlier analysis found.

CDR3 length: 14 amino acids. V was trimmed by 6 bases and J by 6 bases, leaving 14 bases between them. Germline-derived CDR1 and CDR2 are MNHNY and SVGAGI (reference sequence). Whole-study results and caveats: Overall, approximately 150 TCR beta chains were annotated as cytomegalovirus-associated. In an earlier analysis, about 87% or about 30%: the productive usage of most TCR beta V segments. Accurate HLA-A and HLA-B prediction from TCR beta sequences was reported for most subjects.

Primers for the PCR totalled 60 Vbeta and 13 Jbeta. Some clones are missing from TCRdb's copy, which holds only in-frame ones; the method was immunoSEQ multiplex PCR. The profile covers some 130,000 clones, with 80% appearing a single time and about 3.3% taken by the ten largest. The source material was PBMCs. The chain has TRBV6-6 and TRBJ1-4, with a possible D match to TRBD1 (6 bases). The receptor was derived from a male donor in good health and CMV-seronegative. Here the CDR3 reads CASSRQEDYEKLFF. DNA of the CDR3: TGTGCCAGCAGCCGACAGGAGGACTATGAAAAACTGTTTTTT.